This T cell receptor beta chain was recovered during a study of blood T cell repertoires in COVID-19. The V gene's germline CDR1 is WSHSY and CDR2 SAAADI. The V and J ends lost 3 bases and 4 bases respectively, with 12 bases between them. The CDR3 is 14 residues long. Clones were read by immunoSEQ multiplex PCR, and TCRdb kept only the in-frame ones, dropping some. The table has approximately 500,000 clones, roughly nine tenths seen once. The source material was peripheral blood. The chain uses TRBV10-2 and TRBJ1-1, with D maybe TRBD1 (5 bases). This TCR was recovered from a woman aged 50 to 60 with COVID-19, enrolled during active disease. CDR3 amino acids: CASSDPDRGTEAFF. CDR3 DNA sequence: TGCGCCAGCAGTGACCCAGACAGAGGCACTGAAGCTTTCTTT.